A single sample gave rise to the 16 T cell receptor beta chains below, sequenced in a study of T cells in Graves' hyperthyroidism and ophthalmopathy. There were TCR beta CDR3 regions amplified from RNA transcripts. Researchers ran a first-round RT-PCR on the TCR CDR3 using the HTBI primer set. MiXCR, applied by TCRdb to the multiplex PCR reads, yields one record per CDR3 protein. The sample shows around 690,000 distinct CDR3 sequences, 15% to 20% of them seen only once. Sequenced material: blood. All receptors come from a man between 45 and 60 years old with Graves' hyperthyroidism.

The genes are TRBV2 and TRBJ1-6; D gene uncertain. This CDR3 is 13 amino acids long. Germline V lookup: CDR1 SNHLY, CDR2 FYNNEI. The ends were cut back, 6 bases at V and 10 bases at J, with 13 bases in the middle. The CDR3: CASSLAPRSPLHF. The CDR3 nucleotides read TGTGCCAGCAGCTTAGCCCCGAGGTCACCCCTCCACTTT.

This clonotype was recorded a few times. The chain links TRBV11-2 to TRBJ1-3; 7 nucleotides line up with TRBD1. The V gene end was trimmed by 3 bases and the J gene end by 2 bases; junction bases not matched to a gene: 7. The CDR3 runs to 16 residues. The V gene's germline CDR1 is SGHAT and CDR2 FQNNGV. CDR3 sequence reads: CASSLRVQGTGNTIYF. For the CDR3, the DNA is TGTGCCAGCAGCTTGAGAGTACAGGGGACTGGAAACACCATATATTTT.

At least ten counts were recorded for this clonotype. The V call is TRBV6-5, the J call TRBJ2-2, with no clear D. The V and J ends lost 2 bases and 6 bases respectively, with 7 bases between them. Germline lookup yields CDR1 MNHEY and CDR2 SVGAGI. The CDR3 runs to 13 residues. DNA for the CDR3: TGTGCCAGCAGTTACAGGGTGGCCGGGGAGCTGTTTTTT. Its protein product is CASSYRVAGELFF.

CDR3 DNA: TGTGCCAGCAGCCAATCACCGAAGGGGTACAATGAGCAGTTCTTC. Protein product: CASSQSPKGYNEQFF. This chain links TRBV3-1 with TRBJ2-1; TRBD1 is a possible D gene (5 bases). V lost 2 bases, J lost 4 bases, and 12 bases lay in between. Germline lookup yields CDR1 LGHDT and CDR2 YNNKEL (reference sequence). CDR3 length equals 15 residues.

The rearrangement links TRBV10-3 to TRBJ1-2; D gene ambiguous. V lost 7 bases to trimming and J lost 7 bases, with 25 bases between them. The CDR3 spans 16 residues. Per the germline V gene, CDR1 is ENHRY and CDR2 is SYGVKD. CDR3 protein: CAINGIKDSETFGYTF. CDR3 coding DNA: TGTGCCATCAATGGGATCAAGGATAGTGAAACCTTTGGCTACACCTTC.

This clonotype showed up many times. The CDR3 nucleotides are TGTGCCAGCAGTTCACATCAGGGGGCTCTCGATACGCAGTATTTT. This translates into CASSSHQGALDTQYF. The J gene is TRBJ2-3, the V gene TRBV28; 8 positions agree with TRBD1. Germline-derived CDR1 and CDR2 are MDHEN and SYDVKM. This CDR3 spans 15 amino acids. With 4 bases clipped from V and 6 bases from J, the junction kept 9 bases outside the gene matches.

This clonotype has a count of ten or more. This rearrangement joins TRBV28 to TRBJ1-4, with TRBD1 identical over 8 bases. Trimming cost V 5 bases and J 3 bases; bases outside gene matches: 11. The CDR3 sequence is 17 residues long. CDR1 and CDR2 from the germline V gene are MDHEN and SYDVKM. This CDR3 reads CASSPTGGQEPNEKLFF. The CDR3 DNA reads TGTGCCAGCAGTCCAACAGGGGGGCAAGAGCCTAATGAAAAACTGTTTTTT.

The chain joins TRBV3-1 to TRBJ1-2, with 7 nucleotides matching TRBD1. The germline gives CDR1 LGHDT, CDR2 YNNKEL (reference sequence). This CDR3 comprises 16 residues. V lost 4 bases to trimming and J lost 4 bases; unmatched junction nucleotides: 12. The CDR3 loop is CASSLEETGDSYGYTF. CDR3 nucleotide sequence: TGTGCCAGCAGCCTAGAAGAAACAGGGGATAGCTATGGCTACACCTTC.

The V call is TRBV28, the J call TRBJ2-5; D not resolved. Trimming took off 7 bases at V and 4 bases at J, with 10 bases between the two ends. CDR3 length: 12 residues. Germline loops: CDR1 MDHEN, CDR2 SYDVKM. CDR3 region: CASTSVVETQYF. The CDR3 DNA reads TGTGCCAGCACTTCGGTAGTAGAGACCCAGTACTTC.

The rearrangement uses TRBV4-2 and TRBJ2-1; 7 positions agree with TRBD2. The ends lost 1 base at V and 3 bases at J; junction bases unmatched: 6. The CDR3 covers 16 residues. Germline V lookup: CDR1 LGHNA, CDR2 YNFKEQ. CDR3 sequence: CASSQASGHGYNEQFF. CDR3 DNA sequence: TGTGCCAGCAGCCAAGCTAGCGGTCATGGCTACAATGAGCAGTTCTTC.

The genes are TRBV5-6 and TRBJ2-7; D ambiguous. The germline gives CDR1 SGHDT, CDR2 YYEEEE. Trimming took 4 bases from V and 0 from J, leaving 14 bases between them. The CDR3 sequence is 15 residues long. CDR3 DNA: TGTGCCAGCAGCCCCCGGGTGGTTAGCTCCTACGAGCAGTACTTC. This sequence encodes CASSPRVVSSYEQYF.

This clonotype was seen ten or more times. The chain combines TRBV7-9 with TRBJ2-7; 10 nucleotides match TRBD2. Germline CDR1 reads SEHNR; CDR2 reads FQNEAQ (reference sequence). Trimming took 2 bases from V and 3 from J; bases not matched to a gene: 7. The CDR3 length is 16 residues. The CDR3 loop is CASSLSRTSGHYEQYF. DNA of the CDR3: TGTGCCAGCAGCTTATCTAGGACTAGCGGTCACTACGAGCAGTACTTC.

The sample holds many counts of this clonotype. The chain combines TRBV11-2 with TRBJ2-6; no clear D. Germline-derived CDR1 and CDR2 are SGHAT and FQNNGV. This CDR3 has 15 residues. V was pared by 1 base and J by 0 bases, with 4 bases between. Here the CDR3 reads CASSLVASGANVLTF. CDR3 nucleotide sequence: TGTGCCAGCAGCTTAGTTGCCTCTGGGGCCAACGTCCTGACTTTC.

This clonotype was picked up many times. This chain joins TRBV28 and TRBJ1-1; D is unclear. The CDR3 length is 17 residues. Germline V gene data show CDR1 as MDHEN and CDR2 as SYDVKM. Trimming left V 2 bases short and J 4 bases short, with 20 bases between. CDR3 region: CASSLTVGIRGATEAFF. The CDR3 DNA is TGTGCCAGCAGTTTAACTGTCGGAATAAGAGGTGCCACTGAAGCTTTCTTT.

At least ten counts were recorded for this clonotype. The V gene is TRBV10-2, the J gene TRBJ1-1, with D maybe TRBD1 (5 bases). Germline CDR1 WSHSY, CDR2 SAAADI. The V end was cut by 3 bases, the J end by 3 bases, with 14 bases between. There are 15 residues in the CDR3. The CDR3 loop is CASSDEAGRYTEAFF. For the CDR3, the DNA is TGCGCCAGCAGTGATGAGGCAGGGAGGTACACTGAAGCTTTCTTT.

The sample holds many counts of this clonotype. CDR3 DNA sequence: TGTGCCAGCAGAAAAACCGCCCGGGGAGGTGAGCAGTTCTTC. Translation: CASRKTARGGEQFF. The rearrangement uses TRBV28 and TRBJ2-1; D is possibly TRBD2 (6 bases). V lost 6 bases, J lost 9 bases, and 18 bases lay in between. Germline V CDR1 and CDR2: MDHEN, SYDVKM. The CDR3 length is 14 residues.